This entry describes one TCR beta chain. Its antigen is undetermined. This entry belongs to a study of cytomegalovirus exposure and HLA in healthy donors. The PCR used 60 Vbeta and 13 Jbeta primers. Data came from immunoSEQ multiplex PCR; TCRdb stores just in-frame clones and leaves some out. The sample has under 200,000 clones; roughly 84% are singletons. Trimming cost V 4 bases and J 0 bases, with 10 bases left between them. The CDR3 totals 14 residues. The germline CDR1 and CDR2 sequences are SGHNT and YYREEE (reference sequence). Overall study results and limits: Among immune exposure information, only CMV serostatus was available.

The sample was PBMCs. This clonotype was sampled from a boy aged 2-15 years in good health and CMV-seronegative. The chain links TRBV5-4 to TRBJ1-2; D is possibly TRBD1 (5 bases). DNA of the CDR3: TGTGCCAGCAGCCCCTCGGGGGCTAACTATGGCTACACCTTC. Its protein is CASSPSGANYGYTF.